Below, one T cell receptor beta chain is given with its context. The data were taken from a study of blood T cell repertoires in COVID-19. Study background: Samples representing acute and convalescent COVID-19 were sourced from the United States, Italy and Spain. T cells, B-cell-depleted T cells, or PBMCs provided the cDNA or gDNA that served as material.

The trim removed 5 bases at V and 4 bases at J, leaving 9 bases unmatched. Germline CDR1 reads SEHNR; CDR2 reads FQNEAQ (reference sequence). This CDR3 contains 16 residues. In the original processing: From reference gene primer amplification, estimates of nucleated cell counts were derived. The table came from immunoSEQ multiplex PCR; TCRdb's copy has only in-frame clones and leaves some out. That table gives V, J and clone size, and the DNA gave D and trimming. The repertoire has approximately 670,000 clones, more than 80% of them found once; the top ten carry 0.2% to 0.3%. The sample comprised peripheral blood. The rearrangement uses TRBV7-9 and TRBJ1-1; 11 bases match TRBD1. The clonotype was recovered from a woman under 30 with acute or convalescent COVID-19. The CDR3 protein is CASSEIPGTGGTEAFF. The CDR3 nucleotides are TGTGCCAGCAGCGAAATTCCCGGGACAGGGGGCACTGAAGCTTTCTTT.